The 7 T cell receptor beta chains listed next were all sequenced from one sample in a study of human T cells and chemical hapten exposure listed by TCRdb under 2021. Library construction relied on RACE. The sample was run on a NextSeq 500. TCRdb's own reprocessing of the public reads used fastp at Q25 and MiXCR and kept productive beta chains. Each CDR3 protein appears once, grouped with its most common genes and DNA. Present in this sample are more than 90,000 distinct CDR3 sequences, about 10% of which were seen just once. Clones ranked in the top ten supply 2.2% of the sample. Reading the label with the study, this specimen's time point is: patch test 1, 2 weeks after DPC sensitization. What this sample's treatment or condition label stands for: therapeutic diphenylcyclopropenone sensitization with weekly scalp DPC. Material: whole blood, obtained in connection with sensitization to the hapten diphenylcyclopropenone (DPC). The receptors here all came from a man aged 35 to 55 with alopecia areata. Some clones in this sample may be carry-over from other donors' samples.

This clonotype turned up a few times. This chain connects TRBV6-6 to TRBJ2-2; D unclear. CDR3 length: 11 residues. V gave up 7 bases and J gave up 6 bases, with 6 bases separating them. From germline, CDR1 is MNHNY and CDR2 SVGAGI (reference sequence). CDR3: CASNLPGELFF. CDR3 bases: TGTGCCAGCAATCTGCCCGGGGAGCTGTTTTTT.

This clonotype was seen a handful of times. The J gene is TRBJ2-7, the V gene TRBV12-3 or TRBV12-4, with a weak D call TRBD2 (5 bases). Trimming removed 5 bases from V and 2 bases from J, with 19 bases in between. This CDR3 comprises 16 residues. The CDR3 bases are TGTGCCAGCAGTCGGGGAGTCTTGACTCTCACCTACGAGCAGTACTTC. It is translated as CASSRGVLTLTYEQYF.

This clonotype has a handful of counts. The chain combines TRBV6-4 with TRBJ2-3, with D perhaps TRBD1 (5 bases). Trimming removed 5 bases from V and 2 bases from J, with 8 bases in between. CDR3 length: 13 residues. Germline CDR1 MRHNA, CDR2 SNTAGT. CDR3: CASSRQFTDTQYF. CDR3 DNA: TGTGCCAGCAGTCGACAGTTCACAGATACGCAGTATTTT.

The chain employs TRBV6-1 and TRBJ2-3; 9 bases are shared with TRBD2. Per germline, CDR1 MNHNS and CDR2 SASEGT. The V segment lost 1 base and the J segment 4 bases; nucleotides outside the gene matches: 9. CDR3 length equals 17 residues. The CDR3 DNA reads as TGTGCCAGCAGTGAAGGACAGGGCAGCGGGAGGTCAGATACGCAGTATTTT. This gives the protein CASSEGQGSGRSDTQYF.

This clonotype was counted at least ten times. The chain combines TRBV6-1 with TRBJ2-7, with D possibly TRBD2 on 6 matching bases. Germline loops: CDR1 MNHNS, CDR2 SASEGT. This CDR3 is 15 amino acids long. Trimming pared 7 bases from V and 6 bases from J, leaving 22 bases between. The CDR3 spells CASIRKSVLAVEQYF. CDR3 nucleotide sequence: TGTGCCAGCATTAGAAAGTCCGTGTTAGCGGTCGAGCAGTACTTC.

This clonotype is categorized as medium-sized. V gene TRBV6-2 or TRBV6-3 combines with J gene TRBJ1-1; TRBD1 agrees at 7 bases. Per the germline V gene, CDR1 is MNHEY and CDR2 is SVGEGT. The CDR3 totals 15 residues. V lost 5 bases to trimming and J lost 5 bases; unmatched junction nucleotides: 11. This chain's CDR3 is CASSQATGLGTEAFF. The CDR3 coding sequence is TGTGCCAGCAGTCAGGCGACAGGGCTAGGGACTGAAGCTTTCTTT.

The table lists this clonotype with many counts. The rearrangement uses TRBV28 and TRBJ1-1; TRBD1 aligns across 8 bases. The CDR3 is 14 residues long. Germline V gene sequence: CDR1 MDHEN, CDR2 SYDVKM. The ends lost 6 bases at V and 5 bases at J; junction bases unmatched: 8. CDR3 sequence: CASRYSDRETEAFF. The CDR3 bases are TGTGCCAGCAGATATTCGGACAGGGAAACTGAAGCTTTCTTT.